A selection of T cell receptor beta chains follows, all from one sample in a study of blood T cell repertoires in COVID-19. Sequencing was performed with immunoSEQ multiplex PCR; in TCRdb, only in-frame clones are kept and a portion is missing. Among 300,000 to 400,000 clones listed, 80% to 90% were seen once. Sequencing was done on a sample of PBMCs or T cells enriched from blood (not recorded which). The receptors derive from a woman in her 40s with acute COVID-19. Both conserved end residues are part of each CDR3. Each record gives: D gene, V gene, J gene, clone size, CDR3 protein, CDR3 DNA. The D gene is left open where the match is weak. Expanded clones get a size class; other rows say once, few or many, or leave the size out.

d_gene: TRBD2; v_gene: TRBV11-2; j_gene: TRBJ2-1; abundance: -; CDR3aa: CASSLVGGRADNEQFF; CDR3nt: TGTGCCAGCAGCTTAGTTGGCGGGAGGGCCGACAATGAGCAGTTCTTC
d_gene: -; v_gene: TRBV4-2; j_gene: TRBJ2-3; abundance: -; CDR3aa: CASSQRTSTDTQYF; CDR3nt: TGTGCCAGCAGCCAGCGGACTAGCACAGATACGCAGTATTTT
d_gene: TRBD1; v_gene: TRBV19; j_gene: TRBJ1-5; abundance: -; CDR3aa: CASSLRTGVGSAQHF; CDR3nt: TGTGCCAGTAGTCTAAGGACAGGGGTGGGATCAGCCCAGCATTTT
d_gene: TRBD1; v_gene: TRBV28; j_gene: TRBJ1-2; abundance: -; CDR3aa: CASSLSGQGRPNYGYTF; CDR3nt: TGTGCCAGCAGTTTATCGGGACAGGGTCGACCTAACTATGGCTACACCTTC
d_gene: TRBD2; v_gene: TRBV6-5; j_gene: TRBJ2-7; abundance: -; CDR3aa: CASSQGLASYEQYF; CDR3nt: TGTGCCAGCAGTCAGGGACTAGCTTCCTACGAGCAGTACTTC
d_gene: -; v_gene: TRBV15; j_gene: TRBJ1-1; abundance: -; CDR3aa: CATRPRREGTEAFF; CDR3nt: TGTGCCACCCGCCCGAGGCGGGAGGGGACTGAAGCTTTCTTT
d_gene: -; v_gene: TRBV24-1; j_gene: TRBJ2-2; abundance: -; CDR3aa: CATRGSGDTGELFF; CDR3nt: TGTGCCACCAGGGGGAGTGGGGACACCGGGGAGCTGTTTTTT
d_gene: TRBD2; v_gene: TRBV5-8; j_gene: TRBJ2-1; abundance: -; CDR3aa: CASSLNRGAYNEQFF; CDR3nt: TGTGCCAGCAGCTTGAATCGGGGGGCCTACAATGAGCAGTTCTTC
d_gene: -; v_gene: TRBV24-1; j_gene: TRBJ2-1; abundance: -; CDR3aa: CATSGSGYNEQFF; CDR3nt: TGTGCCACCAGCGGGAGCGGCTACAATGAGCAGTTCTTC
d_gene: TRBD1; v_gene: TRBV28; j_gene: TRBJ2-7; abundance: -; CDR3aa: CASSFHSGTGGREQYF; CDR3nt: TGTGCCAGCAGTTTCCATTCCGGGACAGGGGGAAGGGAGCAGTACTTC
d_gene: -; v_gene: TRBV5-1; j_gene: TRBJ2-3; abundance: -; CDR3aa: CASTRDTDTQYF; CDR3nt: TGCGCCAGCACCAGGGACACAGATACGCAGTATTTT
d_gene: TRBD1; v_gene: TRBV6-5; j_gene: TRBJ2-7; abundance: few; CDR3aa: CASSYGGQVDEQYF; CDR3nt: TGTGCCAGCAGTTATGGCGGACAGGTGGACGAGCAGTACTTC
d_gene: TRBD1; v_gene: TRBV6-2/TRBV6-3; j_gene: TRBJ1-5; abundance: -; CDR3aa: CASSYFGQGNQPQHF; CDR3nt: TGTGCCAGCAGTTACTTTGGACAGGGGAATCAGCCCCAGCATTTT
d_gene: TRBD2; v_gene: TRBV6-2/TRBV6-3; j_gene: TRBJ2-7; abundance: -; CDR3aa: CASSYSTSGYSYEQYF; CDR3nt: TGTGCCAGCAGTTACTCGACTAGCGGGTACTCCTACGAGCAGTACTTC
d_gene: TRBD2; v_gene: TRBV28; j_gene: TRBJ2-7; abundance: -; CDR3aa: CASSPYHFDNGLAGKFSYEQYF; CDR3nt: TGTGCCAGCAGTCCTTATCACTTCGACAACGGACTAGCGGGTAAATTCTCCTACGAGCAGTACTTC
d_gene: -; v_gene: TRBV9; j_gene: TRBJ1-3; abundance: -; CDR3aa: CASIQQTPLLRGSGNTIYF; CDR3nt: TGTGCCAGCATCCAACAAACGCCACTCCTAAGAGGTTCTGGAAACACCATATATTTT
d_gene: -; v_gene: TRBV3-1/TRBV3-2; j_gene: TRBJ1-2; abundance: -; CDR3aa: CATGQPSHLNYGYTF; CDR3nt: TGTGCCACTGGACAGCCGTCACACCTTAACTATGGCTACACCTTC
d_gene: -; v_gene: TRBV11-1; j_gene: TRBJ1-1; abundance: -; CDR3aa: CASSHRVWNTEAFF; CDR3nt: TGTGCCAGCAGTCACAGGGTTTGGAACACTGAAGCTTTCTTT
d_gene: -; v_gene: TRBV9; j_gene: TRBJ1-2; abundance: few; CDR3aa: CASSPDSTPLGYTF; CDR3nt: TGTGCCAGCAGCCCGGACAGTACCCCGCTGGGCTACACCTTC
d_gene: -; v_gene: TRBV2; j_gene: TRBJ1-4; abundance: -; CDR3aa: CASSEMWVGQTATNEKLFF; CDR3nt: TGTGCCAGCAGTGAAATGTGGGTGGGACAAACCGCAACTAATGAAAAACTGTTTTTT
d_gene: -; v_gene: TRBV7-3; j_gene: TRBJ2-5; abundance: -; CDR3aa: CASSRDRQETQYF; CDR3nt: TGTGCCAGCAGCAGAGACAGGCAAGAGACCCAGTACTTC
d_gene: -; v_gene: TRBV15; j_gene: TRBJ2-5; abundance: -; CDR3aa: CATSRAERGETQYF; CDR3nt: TGTGCCACCAGCAGAGCAGAAAGGGGTGAGACCCAGTACTTC
d_gene: -; v_gene: TRBV27; j_gene: TRBJ1-1; abundance: -; CDR3aa: CASSLSGGMNTEAFF; CDR3nt: TGTGCCAGCAGTTTATCTGGGGGCATGAACACTGAAGCTTTCTTT
d_gene: TRBD1; v_gene: TRBV19; j_gene: TRBJ2-7; abundance: -; CDR3aa: CASSLGTAYEQYF; CDR3nt: TGTGCCAGTAGTCTCGGGACAGCCTACGAGCAGTACTTC
d_gene: -; v_gene: TRBV21-1; j_gene: TRBJ1-1; abundance: -; CDR3aa: CASSMYRSPNTEAFF; CDR3nt: TGTGCCAGCAGCATGTACCGGTCGCCCAACACTGAAGCTTTCTTT
d_gene: -; v_gene: TRBV3-1/TRBV3-2; j_gene: TRBJ2-1; abundance: -; CDR3aa: CASSQQGKDEQFF; CDR3nt: TGTGCCAGCAGCCAGCAGGGTAAGGATGAGCAGTTCTTC
d_gene: -; v_gene: TRBV7-2; j_gene: TRBJ1-5; abundance: -; CDR3aa: CASSPRTGGQPQHF; CDR3nt: TGTGCCAGCAGCCCTCGGACGGGGGGCCAGCCCCAGCATTTT
d_gene: -; v_gene: TRBV7-8; j_gene: TRBJ1-1; abundance: -; CDR3aa: CASSLGQAGPLMNTEAFF; CDR3nt: TGTGCCAGCAGCTTAGGACAGGCGGGTCCGTTGATGAACACTGAAGCTTTCTTT
d_gene: TRBD1; v_gene: TRBV7-8; j_gene: TRBJ2-1; abundance: -; CDR3aa: CASSLVGTVNEQFF; CDR3nt: TGTGCCAGCAGCTTAGTGGGGACAGTTAATGAGCAGTTCTTC
d_gene: TRBD1; v_gene: TRBV28; j_gene: TRBJ1-4; abundance: -; CDR3aa: CASSSQGVGLFF; CDR3nt: TGTGCCAGCAGCTCTCAGGGGGTCGGACTGTTTTTT
d_gene: -; v_gene: TRBV29-1; j_gene: TRBJ1-2; abundance: -; CDR3aa: CSVVRGEGGGYTF; CDR3nt: TGCAGCGTTGTCAGGGGAGAAGGAGGCGGCTACACCTTC
d_gene: TRBD2; v_gene: TRBV27; j_gene: TRBJ2-1; abundance: -; CDR3aa: CASSLSAQTSGGRYEQFF; CDR3nt: TGTGCCAGCAGTTTATCGGCCCAGACTAGCGGGGGAAGGTATGAGCAGTTCTTC
d_gene: TRBD2; v_gene: TRBV25-1; j_gene: TRBJ2-5; abundance: -; CDR3aa: CAARPGLARGETQYF; CDR3nt: TGTGCCGCCCGCCCGGGACTAGCACGAGGAGAGACCCAGTACTTC
d_gene: TRBD1; v_gene: TRBV7-9; j_gene: TRBJ2-3; abundance: -; CDR3aa: CASSLSSAGTGTDTQYF; CDR3nt: TGTGCCAGCAGCTTATCTTCCGCCGGGACAGGGACGGATACGCAGTATTTT
d_gene: TRBD1; v_gene: TRBV19; j_gene: TRBJ1-2; abundance: -; CDR3aa: CASSGTGQSLAYGYTF; CDR3nt: TGTGCCAGTAGTGGGACGGGACAGTCTCTGGCCTATGGCTACACCTTC
d_gene: -; v_gene: TRBV13; j_gene: TRBJ2-1; abundance: -; CDR3aa: CASRMESYNEQFF; CDR3nt: TGTGCCAGCAGAATGGAGAGCTACAATGAGCAGTTCTTC
d_gene: -; v_gene: TRBV5-1; j_gene: TRBJ1-2; abundance: -; CDR3aa: CASSLFVSYGYTF; CDR3nt: TGCGCCAGCAGCTTGTTCGTCTCCTATGGCTACACCTTC
d_gene: -; v_gene: TRBV19; j_gene: TRBJ1-3; abundance: -; CDR3aa: CASNRDKYF; CDR3nt: TGTGCCAGTAACAGGGACAAGTATTTT
d_gene: -; v_gene: TRBV12-3/TRBV12-4; j_gene: TRBJ1-1; abundance: -; CDR3aa: CASRSQGNEAFF; CDR3nt: TGTGCCAGCAGGTCACAGGGTAATGAAGCTTTCTTT
d_gene: -; v_gene: TRBV19; j_gene: TRBJ1-5; abundance: -; CDR3aa: CASSIFAGGRGTWGNQPQHF; CDR3nt: TGTGCCAGTAGTATCTTCGCGGGGGGTAGAGGGACTTGGGGCAATCAGCCCCAGCATTTT
d_gene: -; v_gene: TRBV9; j_gene: TRBJ2-2; abundance: -; CDR3aa: CASSVGGKNTGELFF; CDR3nt: TGTGCCAGCAGCGTAGGAGGAAAGAACACCGGGGAGCTGTTTTTT
d_gene: -; v_gene: TRBV7-9; j_gene: TRBJ1-2; abundance: -; CDR3aa: CASSSTVSVNYGYTF; CDR3nt: TGTGCCAGCAGCTCGACAGTAAGTGTGAACTATGGCTACACCTTC
d_gene: -; v_gene: TRBV7-2; j_gene: TRBJ2-2; abundance: -; CDR3aa: CASSLDSDRTSGELFF; CDR3nt: TGTGCCAGCAGCTTAGACTCAGACCGGACATCCGGGGAGCTGTTTTTT
d_gene: TRBD1; v_gene: TRBV11-3; j_gene: TRBJ2-5; abundance: -; CDR3aa: CASSSGTGVTETQYF; CDR3nt: TGTGCCAGCAGTTCCGGGACAGGGGTAACGGAGACCCAGTACTTC
d_gene: -; v_gene: TRBV7-2; j_gene: TRBJ2-7; abundance: -; CDR3aa: CASSLGPSGSYYEQYF; CDR3nt: TGTGCCAGCAGTTTAGGTCCCAGCGGAAGCTACTACGAGCAGTACTTC
d_gene: TRBD1; v_gene: TRBV28; j_gene: TRBJ2-1; abundance: -; CDR3aa: CASSYGGTGSGNEQFF; CDR3nt: TGTGCCAGCAGTTATGGGGGGACAGGGTCGGGCAATGAGCAGTTCTTC
d_gene: -; v_gene: TRBV7-9; j_gene: TRBJ2-2; abundance: many; CDR3aa: CASSSRTANTGELFF; CDR3nt: TGTGCCAGCAGCTCCCGGACAGCAAACACCGGGGAGCTGTTTTTT
d_gene: -; v_gene: TRBV5-1; j_gene: TRBJ2-1; abundance: few; CDR3aa: CASSPTSYNEQFF; CDR3nt: TGCGCCAGCAGCCCGACTAGCTACAATGAGCAGTTCTTC
d_gene: TRBD1; v_gene: TRBV29-1; j_gene: TRBJ1-6; abundance: once; CDR3aa: CSVQTGPGSALHF; CDR3nt: TGCAGCGTTCAGACAGGGCCGGGCTCAGCCCTCCACTTT
d_gene: TRBD1; v_gene: TRBV6-2/TRBV6-3; j_gene: TRBJ1-2; abundance: -; CDR3aa: CASSYSTGYGYTF; CDR3nt: TGTGCCAGCAGTTATTCGACAGGGTATGGCTACACCTTC
d_gene: -; v_gene: TRBV11-2; j_gene: TRBJ1-1; abundance: -; CDR3aa: CASSLSAIQGKAEAFF; CDR3nt: TGTGCCAGCAGCTTATCAGCGATACAGGGAAAGGCTGAAGCTTTCTTT
d_gene: -; v_gene: TRBV11-2; j_gene: TRBJ1-2; abundance: -; CDR3aa: CASSLGDGRTLNYGYTF; CDR3nt: TGTGCCAGCAGCTTAGGAGACGGAAGGACTCTTAACTATGGCTACACCTTC
d_gene: -; v_gene: TRBV7-8; j_gene: TRBJ1-2; abundance: -; CDR3aa: CASSLAQTGRTF; CDR3nt: TGTGCCAGCAGCTTAGCGCAGACAGGTCGCACCTTC
d_gene: TRBD1; v_gene: TRBV5-1; j_gene: TRBJ2-1; abundance: -; CDR3aa: CASSLGQGMVNEQFF; CDR3nt: TGCGCCAGCAGCTTGGGACAGGGGATGGTCAATGAGCAGTTCTTC
d_gene: -; v_gene: TRBV27; j_gene: TRBJ2-7; abundance: -; CDR3aa: CASSKLPVDNYEQYF; CDR3nt: TGTGCCAGCAGTAAACTCCCCGTAGATAACTACGAGCAGTACTTC
d_gene: -; v_gene: TRBV6-1; j_gene: TRBJ1-5; abundance: -; CDR3aa: CASSEAAGNYQPQHF; CDR3nt: TGTGCCAGCAGTGAAGCGGCAGGGAACTATCAGCCCCAGCATTTT
d_gene: TRBD2; v_gene: TRBV28; j_gene: TRBJ2-7; abundance: -; CDR3aa: CASRYEKGTSGRAVYEQYF; CDR3nt: TGTGCCAGCAGATACGAAAAAGGGACTAGCGGGAGGGCCGTGTACGAGCAGTACTTC
d_gene: -; v_gene: TRBV7-2; j_gene: TRBJ1-5; abundance: -; CDR3aa: CASSSFAGSNQPQHF; CDR3nt: TGTGCCAGCAGCTCGTTCGCAGGGTCAAATCAGCCCCAGCATTTT
d_gene: -; v_gene: TRBV9; j_gene: TRBJ2-7; abundance: -; CDR3aa: CASSVDKSSYEQYF; CDR3nt: TGTGCCAGCAGCGTGGACAAAAGCTCCTACGAGCAGTACTTC
d_gene: TRBD1; v_gene: TRBV5-1; j_gene: TRBJ1-1; abundance: -; CDR3aa: CASSLAGTGGWTEAFF; CDR3nt: TGCGCCAGCAGCTTGGCGGGGACAGGGGGATGGACTGAAGCTTTCTTT